This T cell receptor (beta chain) was observed in a study of Ad26.COV2.S vaccination and SARS-CoV-2 variants. The wider study: Donor got 5x10^10 or 1x10^11 viral particles of Ad26.COV2.S. Whole-study results and caveats: Comparable non-spike TCR breadth was observed in vaccine and placebo recipients. TCR breadth and depth estimates may have understated total T cell responses.

Germline assignment: CDR1 SGHNT and CDR2 YYREEE (reference sequence). This CDR3 contains 19 residues. Trimming removed 5 bases from V and 7 bases from J; junction bases left unmatched: 21. Noted treatment: some 19 received Ad26.COV2.S at low or high dose, single or two shots; roughly 5 received placebo; per-sample allocation not given. The samples date from day 63 after the first vaccine or placebo injection. It was an adult aged 18-55 years in Boston who was the donor. Clones were read by immunoSEQ multiplex PCR, and TCRdb kept only the in-frame ones, dropping some. This sample carries roughly 270,000 clones, 80% to 90% of them seen once, and the ten largest clones take approximately 3.3%. Concerning this clone itself: Its antigen is still unknown.

The material sequenced was peripheral blood, taken in a trial of Ad26.COV2.S vaccine versus placebo. The sequence derives from a person aged 18-60 years who received the Ad26.COV2.S COVID-19 vaccine or a placebo. The genes are TRBV5-4 and TRBJ1-1; 12 bases match TRBD1. In DNA, the CDR3 is TGTGCCAGCAGGAGGTTAGGGACAGGGGGCCCCACCGAACGCGTTGAAGCTTTCTTT. Translating gives CASRRLGTGGPTERVEAFF.